The source of this T cell receptor beta chain is a study of blood T cells in healthy people across ages. The V end was cut by 2 bases, the J end by 9 bases, with 14 bases between. This CDR3 is 15 amino acids long. Germline loops: CDR1 MNHEY, CDR2 SVGAGI. This clonotype was picked up a small number of times. Through a sample-barcoded 5' primer and a J-beta primer mix, a second PCR was run for roughly 7 to 11 cycles. TCRdb analysed the 5' RACE reads with MiXCR anew, one entry per CDR3 protein. The table shows about 1.4 million distinct CDR3 sequences, with approximately 59% occurring only once. The chain joins TRBV6-5 to TRBJ1-6, with a tentative D call TRBD1 (6 bases). The sequence came from a man aged 18 to 30 in good health. The sequencing sample was made of blood. The CDR3 coding sequence is TGTGCCAGCAGTTACCCTCCCGTAGGGGGTTCACCCCTCCACTTT. This encodes CASSYPPVGGSPLHF.